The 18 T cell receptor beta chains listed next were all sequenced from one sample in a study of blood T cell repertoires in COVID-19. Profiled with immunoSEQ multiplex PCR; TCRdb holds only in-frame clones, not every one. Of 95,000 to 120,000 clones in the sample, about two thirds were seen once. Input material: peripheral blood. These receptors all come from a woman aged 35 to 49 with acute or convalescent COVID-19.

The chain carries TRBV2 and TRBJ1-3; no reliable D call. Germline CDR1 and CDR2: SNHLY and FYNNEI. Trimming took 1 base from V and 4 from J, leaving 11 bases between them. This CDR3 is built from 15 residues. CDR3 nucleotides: TGTGCCAGCAGTGAAGGACCGCGGCGGGGAAACACCATATATTTT. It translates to CASSEGPRRGNTIYF. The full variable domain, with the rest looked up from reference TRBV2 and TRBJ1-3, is EPEVTQTPSHQVTQMGQEVILRCVPISNHLYFYWYRQILGQKVEFLVSFYNNEISEKSEIFDDQFSVERPDGSNFTLKIRSTKLEDSAMYFCASSEGPRRGNTIYFGEGSWLTVV.

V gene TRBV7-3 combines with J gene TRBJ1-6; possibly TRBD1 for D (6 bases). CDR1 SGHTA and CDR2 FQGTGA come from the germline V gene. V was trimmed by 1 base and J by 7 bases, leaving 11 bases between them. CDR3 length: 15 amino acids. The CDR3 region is CASSLIAQGNSPLHF. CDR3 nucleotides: TGTGCCAGCAGCTTAATAGCCCAGGGGAATTCACCCCTCCACTTT. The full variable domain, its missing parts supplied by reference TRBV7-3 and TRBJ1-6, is GAGVSQTPSNKVTEKGKYVELRCDPISGHTALYWYRQSLGQGPEFLIYFQGTGAADDSGLPNDRFFAVRPEGSVSTLKIQRTERGDSAVYLCASSLIAQGNSPLHFGNGTRLTVT.

CDR3 coding DNA: TGTGCCAGCTCACCAAATCCCCTAGCTGGGGCCAACGTCCTGACTTTC. The encoded protein is CASSPNPLAGANVLTF. The chain is built from TRBV18 and TRBJ2-6; the D is unclear. With 2 bases removed from V and 2 bases from J, the gap between germline ends came to 10 bases. The CDR3 is 16 amino acids. Germline CDR1 and CDR2: KGHSH and LQKENI.

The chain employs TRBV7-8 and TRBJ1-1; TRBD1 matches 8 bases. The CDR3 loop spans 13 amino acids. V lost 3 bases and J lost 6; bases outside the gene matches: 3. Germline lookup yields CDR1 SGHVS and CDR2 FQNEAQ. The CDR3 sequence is CASSLTGQAEAFF. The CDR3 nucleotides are TGTGCCAGCAGCTTGACGGGACAGGCTGAAGCTTTCTTT.

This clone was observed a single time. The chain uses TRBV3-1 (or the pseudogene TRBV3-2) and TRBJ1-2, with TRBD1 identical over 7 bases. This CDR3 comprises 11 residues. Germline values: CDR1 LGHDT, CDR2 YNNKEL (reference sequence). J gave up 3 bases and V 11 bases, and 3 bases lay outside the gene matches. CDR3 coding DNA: TGTGCCTGTGGGACAGACTATGGCTACACCTTC. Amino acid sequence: CACGTDYGYTF.

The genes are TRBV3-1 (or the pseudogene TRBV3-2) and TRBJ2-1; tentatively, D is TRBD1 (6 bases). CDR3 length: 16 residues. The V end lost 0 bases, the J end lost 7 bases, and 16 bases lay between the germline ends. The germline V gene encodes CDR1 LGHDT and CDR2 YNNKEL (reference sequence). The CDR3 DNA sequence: TGTGCCAGCAGCCAAGACCGGGACATCAGGGGAAATGAGCAGTTCTTC. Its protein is CASSQDRDIRGNEQFF.

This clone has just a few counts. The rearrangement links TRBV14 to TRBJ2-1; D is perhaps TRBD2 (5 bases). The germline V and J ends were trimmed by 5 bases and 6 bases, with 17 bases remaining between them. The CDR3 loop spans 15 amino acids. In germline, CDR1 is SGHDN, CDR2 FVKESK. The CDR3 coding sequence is TGTGCCAGCAGCGTTACATCCCAGCGGACCAATGAGCAGTTCTTC. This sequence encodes CASSVTSQRTNEQFF.

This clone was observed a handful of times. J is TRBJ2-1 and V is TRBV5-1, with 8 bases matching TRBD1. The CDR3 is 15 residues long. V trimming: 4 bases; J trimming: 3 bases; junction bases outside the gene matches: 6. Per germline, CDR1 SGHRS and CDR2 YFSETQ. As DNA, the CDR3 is TGCGCCAGCAGCGTGACAGGGGTGGACTACAATGAGCAGTTCTTC. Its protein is CASSVTGVDYNEQFF.

CDR3 region: CASSVIGGLNKQETQYF. The CDR3 bases are TGTGCCAGCAGCGTAATCGGTGGACTAAACAAACAAGAGACCCAGTACTTC. The chain joins TRBV5-6 to TRBJ2-5; D perhaps matches TRBD2 (6 bases). The CDR3 sequence is 17 residues long. The germline CDR1 and CDR2 sequences are SGHDT and YYEEEE. V lost 4 bases and J lost 2, with 21 bases in between.

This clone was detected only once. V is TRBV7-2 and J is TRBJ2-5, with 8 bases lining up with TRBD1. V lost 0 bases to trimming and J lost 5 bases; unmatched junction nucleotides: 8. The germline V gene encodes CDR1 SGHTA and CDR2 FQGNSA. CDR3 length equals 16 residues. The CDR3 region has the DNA TGTGCCAGCAGCTTAGCGCACCAGGGGGCGCGGGAGACCCAGTACTTC. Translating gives CASSLAHQGARETQYF.

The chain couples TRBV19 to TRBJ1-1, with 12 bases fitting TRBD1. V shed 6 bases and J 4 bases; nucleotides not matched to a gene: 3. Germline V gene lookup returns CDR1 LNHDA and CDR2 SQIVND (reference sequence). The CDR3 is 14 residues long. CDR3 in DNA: TGTGCCAGTAGGGGGACAGGGGGCGGCACTGAAGCTTTCTTT. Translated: CASRGTGGGTEAFF.

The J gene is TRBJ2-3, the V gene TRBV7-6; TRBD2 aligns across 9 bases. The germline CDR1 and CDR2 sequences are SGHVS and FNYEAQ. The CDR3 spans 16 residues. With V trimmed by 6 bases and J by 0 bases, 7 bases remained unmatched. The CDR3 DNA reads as TGTGCCAGCAGGAACATACTAGCGGGCAGCACAGATACGCAGTATTTT. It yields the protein CASRNILAGSTDTQYF.

CDR3 bases: TGCGCCAGCAGCTTGAATGGCCAGGCTGGAAACACCATATATTTT. It translates to CASSLNGQAGNTIYF. The chain employs TRBV5-1 and TRBJ1-3; D not certain. Trimming cost V 1 base and J 2 bases, with 10 bases left between them. The CDR3 totals 15 residues. Germline V gene sequence: CDR1 SGHRS, CDR2 YFSETQ.

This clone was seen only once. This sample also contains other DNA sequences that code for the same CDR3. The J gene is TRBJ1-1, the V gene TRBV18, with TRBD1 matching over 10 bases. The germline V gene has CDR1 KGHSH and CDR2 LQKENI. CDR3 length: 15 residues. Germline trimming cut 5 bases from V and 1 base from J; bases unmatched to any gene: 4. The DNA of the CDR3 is TGTGCCAGCTCAAGGACAGGGGGTTCGAACACTGAAGCTTTCTTT. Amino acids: CASSRTGGSNTEAFF.

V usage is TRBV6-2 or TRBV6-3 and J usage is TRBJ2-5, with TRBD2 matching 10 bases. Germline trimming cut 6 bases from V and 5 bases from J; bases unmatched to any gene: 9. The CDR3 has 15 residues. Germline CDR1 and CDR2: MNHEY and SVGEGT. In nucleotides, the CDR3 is TGTGCCAGCAGCCTTGGGAGCGGGGGGGTCGAGACCCAGTACTTC. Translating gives CASSLGSGGVETQYF.

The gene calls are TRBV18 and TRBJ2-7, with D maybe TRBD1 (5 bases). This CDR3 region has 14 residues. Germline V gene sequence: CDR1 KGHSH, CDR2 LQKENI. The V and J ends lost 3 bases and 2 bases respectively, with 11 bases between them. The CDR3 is CASSPGSQAYEQYF. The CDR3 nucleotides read TGTGCCAGCTCACCGGGGTCACAGGCCTACGAGCAGTACTTC.

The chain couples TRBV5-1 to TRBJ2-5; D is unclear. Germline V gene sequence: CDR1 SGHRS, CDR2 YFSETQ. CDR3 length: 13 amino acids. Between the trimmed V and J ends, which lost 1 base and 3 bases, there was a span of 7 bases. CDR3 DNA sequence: TGCGCCAGCAGCTTGACTATGGAAGAGACCCAGTACTTC. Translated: CASSLTMEETQYF.

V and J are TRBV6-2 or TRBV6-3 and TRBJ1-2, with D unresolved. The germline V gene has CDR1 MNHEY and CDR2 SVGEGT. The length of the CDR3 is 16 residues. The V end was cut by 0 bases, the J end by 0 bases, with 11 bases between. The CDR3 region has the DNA TGTGCCAGCAGTTACTCCGGACTGATAGCTAACTATGGCTACACCTTC. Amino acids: CASSYSGLIANYGYTF.